The 21 T cell receptor beta chains listed next were all sequenced from one sample in a study of CD8 T cells in ankylosing spondylitis. Study-level results: It appeared that ankylosing spondylitis blood was characterized by a TCR beta motif of several highly homologous variants.

No antigen has been identified for these receptors. TCRdb called the 5' RACE reads again in MiXCR, with one record for every CDR3 protein. The repertoire holds approximately 400,000 distinct CDR3 sequences, 25% to 30% seen once, with 0.89% in the top ten. The sample was blood, either unsorted or a sorted T cell fraction (not recorded which). The receptor set was obtained from a male donor with ankylosing spondylitis.

The rearrangement links TRBV29-1 to TRBJ2-2; perhaps TRBD1 as D (5 bases). In germline, CDR1 is SQVTM, CDR2 ANQGSEA. The ends were cut back, 5 bases at V and 2 bases at J, with 12 bases in the middle. The CDR3 spans 14 residues. The CDR3 region is CSVHQGINTGELFF. Written as DNA, the CDR3 is TGCAGCGTTCATCAGGGAATTAACACCGGGGAGCTGTTTTTT.

This clonotype was found a few times. The chain uses TRBV7-8 and TRBJ2-7; 7 bases are a match to TRBD2. The junction had 4 bases not matched to a gene; V was cut back by 3 bases and J by 5 bases. The CDR3 runs to 13 residues. The germline V gene encodes CDR1 SGHVS and CDR2 FQNEAQ. CDR3 sequence reads: CASSLPGRDEQYV. In nucleotides, the CDR3 is TGTGCCAGCAGCTTGCCTGGGAGGGACGAGCAGTACGTC.

This clonotype was observed a handful of times. The CDR3 DNA is TGCAGTGCCGCCCCCGCAACGGCTAGCGGAAGGGATACGCAGTATTTT. It yields the protein CSAAPATASGRDTQYF. The V gene is TRBV20-1, the J gene TRBJ2-3; 7 positions match TRBD2. V shed 6 bases and J 6 bases; nucleotides not matched to a gene: 18. Germline V gene lookup returns CDR1 DFQATT and CDR2 SNEGSKA (reference sequence). The CDR3 covers 16 residues.

This chain links TRBV9 with TRBJ2-5; no definite D call. This CDR3 region has 13 residues. The germline V and J ends were trimmed by 3 bases and 5 bases, with 11 bases remaining between them. The germline CDR1 and CDR2 sequences are SGDLS and YYNGEE. CDR3 in DNA: TGTGCCAGCAGCGGCTCGCAGCTGGAGACCCAGTACTTC. Amino acids: CASSGSQLETQYF.

This clonotype appeared a few times. This sequence joins TRBV3-1 and TRBJ2-3; TRBD2 matches at 8 bases. Germline-derived CDR1 and CDR2 are LGHDT and YNNKEL (reference sequence). The V gene end was trimmed by 3 bases and the J gene end by 5 bases; junction bases not matched to a gene: 7. The CDR3 extends over 15 amino acids. The CDR3 loop reads CASSHRAGAGDTQYF. Written as DNA, the CDR3 is TGTGCCAGCAGCCACCGAGCGGGAGCCGGAGATACGCAGTATTTT.

In its sample, this clonotype was seen a few times. The chain employs TRBV5-1 and TRBJ2-1; tentatively, D is TRBD2 (7 bases). This CDR3 region has 15 residues. V was pared by 3 bases and J by 8 bases, with 18 bases between. Looked up from germline, CDR1 is SGHRS and CDR2 is YFSETQ. CDR3 amino acids: CASSSGPGGIDEQFF. The CDR3 DNA sequence: TGCGCCAGCAGCTCCGGGCCGGGGGGCATCGATGAGCAGTTCTTC.

This chain connects TRBV20-1 to TRBJ2-2, with D perhaps matching TRBD2 (6 bases). The CDR3 is 15 amino acids. Trimming cost V 3 bases and J 0 bases, with 11 bases left between them. The germline V gene has CDR1 DFQATT and CDR2 SNEGSKA (reference sequence). CDR3 amino acids: CSARPGVTNTGELFF. The CDR3 bases are TGCAGTGCTAGGCCGGGGGTGACGAACACCGGGGAGCTGTTTTTT.

This clonotype came up once. V and J are TRBV2 and TRBJ2-3; possibly TRBD1 for D (6 bases). CDR3 length: 14 residues. Germline V CDR1 and CDR2: SNHLY, FYNNEI. Trimming left V 8 bases short and J 5 bases short, with 17 bases between. The CDR3 nucleotides read TGTGCCAGCCGACGGGACAAGGCGGGAGATACGCAGTATTTT. It specifies CASRRDKAGDTQYF.

The CDR3 region has the DNA TGTGCCAGCAGTTACGGCGGAACTGGTCCAGATTACGAGCAGTACTTC. Its protein is CASSYGGTGPDYEQYF. The chain recombines TRBV6-2 or TRBV6-3 with TRBJ2-7; D gene uncertain. CDR1 and CDR2 from the germline V gene are MNHEY and SVGEGT. V was trimmed by 2 bases and J by 4 bases, leaving 18 bases between them. The CDR3 length is 16 residues.

This clonotype was seen more than once but under ten times. V and J are TRBV11-3 and TRBJ2-2, with a tentative D call TRBD2 (6 bases). The ends were cut back, 3 bases at V and 5 bases at J, with 13 bases in the middle. Germline CDR1 and CDR2: SGHNT and YENEEA. This CDR3 has 15 amino acids. The CDR3 DNA reads as TGTGCCAGCAGCTTGGGGGGAGGATCAACCGGGGAGCTGTTTTTT. It yields the protein CASSLGGGSTGELFF.

This clonotype showed up just a few times. The V gene is TRBV7-9, the J gene TRBJ1-3, with D perhaps matching TRBD1 (6 bases). CDR3 size: 16 residues. Germline assignment: CDR1 SEHNR and CDR2 FQNEAQ (reference sequence). V was cut by 2 bases and J by 0 bases, with 11 bases left in between. In DNA, the CDR3 is TGTGCCAGCAGCTTAAACAGGGCCACCTCTGGAAACACCATATATTTT. Translating gives CASSLNRATSGNTIYF.

This clonotype occurred once. The junction shows a germline mismatch at one end, possibly a read error. This chain links TRBV7-2 with TRBJ2-2; D tentatively reads TRBD1 or TRBD2 (5 bases each). Germline loops: CDR1 SGHTA, CDR2 FQGNSA. The CDR3 is 15 residues long. CDR3 in DNA: TGTGCCAGCAGCCCCCGGATGATAGGGACCGGGCAGCTGTTTTTT. This translates into CASSPRMIGTGQLFF.

The chain employs TRBV3-1 and TRBJ2-7; the D gene is possibly TRBD1 (7 bases). Germline CDR1 and CDR2: LGHDT and YNNKEL (reference sequence). V gave up 6 bases and J gave up 0 bases, with 21 bases separating them. This CDR3 is 17 amino acids long. The CDR3 loop reads CASSPRGSGTDSYEQYF. In nucleotides, the CDR3 is TGTGCCAGCAGTCCGCGGGGCTCCGGGACAGACTCCTACGAGCAGTACTTC.

The chain employs TRBV7-9 and TRBJ2-7, with unresolved D. This CDR3 has 13 amino acids. The germline CDR1 and CDR2 sequences are SEHNR and FQNEAQ (reference sequence). V lost 3 bases to trimming and J lost 3 bases, with 9 bases between them. CDR3 bases: TGTGCCAGCAGCTTCCTGACGGACTACGAGCAGTACTTC. Amino acid sequence: CASSFLTDYEQYF. Looking up the rest from reference TRBV7-9 and TRBJ2-7 gives the full variable domain: DTGVSQNPRHKITKRGQNVTFRCDPISEHNRLYWYRQTLGQGPEFLTYFQNEAQLEKSRLLSDRFSAERPKGSFSTLEIQRTEQGDSAMYLCASSFLTDYEQYFGPGTRLTVT.

The genes are TRBV6-1 and TRBJ2-1; 11 positions agree with TRBD2. This CDR3 has 16 residues. From germline, CDR1 is MNHNS and CDR2 SASEGT. With V trimmed by 6 bases and J by 3 bases, 7 bases remained unmatched. Written as DNA, the CDR3 is TGTGCCAGCAGCCCTACGGGACTAGCGGACTACAATGAGCAGTTCTTC. Protein sequence: CASSPTGLADYNEQFF.

This clonotype was picked up a small number of times. The rearrangement joins TRBV11-1 to TRBJ2-7, with a tentative D call TRBD2 (5 bases). Per the germline V gene, CDR1 is SGHAT and CDR2 is FQDESV (reference sequence). The CDR3 loop spans 13 amino acids. Trimming stripped 1 base from V and 6 bases from J, with 10 bases between. The CDR3 nucleotides read TGTGCCAGCAGCTTAGGTCCGGCGGGCGAGCAGTACTTC. Protein: CASSLGPAGEQYF.

This chain joins TRBV2 and TRBJ2-5; 8 bases line up with TRBD1. Germline trimming cut 6 bases from V and 3 bases from J; bases unmatched to any gene: 3. Per germline, CDR1 SNHLY and CDR2 FYNNEI. The CDR3 loop spans 13 amino acids. The CDR3 DNA reads as TGTGCCAGCAGAGTGGACAGGGAAGAGACCCAGTACTTC. Protein sequence: CASRVDREETQYF.

Only a few counts were recorded for this clonotype. The chain employs TRBV20-1 and TRBJ2-1, with D perhaps TRBD2 (5 bases). The germline CDR1 and CDR2 sequences are DFQATT and SNEGSKA (reference sequence). The CDR3 consists of 11 residues. Trimming took off 6 bases at V and 7 bases at J, with 10 bases between the two ends. CDR3 residues: CSALGLNEQFF. The CDR3, as DNA: TGCAGTGCCCTAGGACTTAATGAGCAGTTCTTC.

This clonotype was seen ten or more times. The V call is TRBV12-3 or TRBV12-4, the J call TRBJ1-1; D gene unclear. CDR3 length: 11 amino acids. V shed 1 base and J shed 4 bases, with 1 base lying between them. CDR3: CASSLGTEAFF. The CDR3, as DNA: TGTGCCAGCAGTTTAGGCACTGAAGCTTTCTTT.

This clonotype was detected only a few times. The chain uses TRBV11-3 and TRBJ2-3; the match to TRBD2 covers 9 bases. J was trimmed by 5 bases and V by 0 bases; bases with no gene match: 9. CDR3 size: 17 residues. Germline values: CDR1 SGHNT, CDR2 YENEEA. The CDR3 spells CASSLEGGRASRDTQYF. CDR3 nucleotide sequence: TGTGCCAGCAGCTTAGAAGGCGGGAGGGCCTCGAGAGATACGCAGTATTTT. Full variable domain (rest looked up from reference TRBV11-3 and TRBJ2-3): EAGVVQSPRYKIIEKKQPVAFWCNPISGHNTLYWYLQNLGQGPELLIRYENEEAVDDSQLPKDRFSAERLKGVDSTLKIQPAELGDSAVYLCASSLEGGRASRDTQYFGPGTRLTVL.

This chain joins TRBV11-2 and TRBJ2-7; the match to TRBD1 covers 9 bases. Germline V gives CDR1 SGHAT, CDR2 FQNNGV. This CDR3 has 16 residues. J gave up 5 bases and V 4 bases, and 12 bases lay outside the gene matches. DNA of the CDR3: TGTGCCAGCAGCTCCACCGGGACAGGGTTCTTCCACGAGCAGTACTTC. Amino acid sequence: CASSSTGTGFFHEQYF.